The TCR beta chain described here comes from a study of identical twins. Study-wide findings and caveats: Possibly, invariant MAIT and iNKT cells partly confounded zero-insertion analyses. Beta clonotypes that were abundant in cord blood contained fewer insertions, a pattern absent from memory repertoires. There was an excess of low generation probability in the out-of-frame alpha sequences that twins shared.

This clonotype was recorded a few times. As yet, its antigen is unknown. Unique molecular identifiers were present on the cDNA, and a universal primer site came from template switching. TCRdb re-analysed the 5' RACE reads in MiXCR, keeping a single row per CDR3 protein. The sample has 700,000 or so distinct CDR3 sequences; more than 6.5% are singletons. CDR3 length: 13 amino acids. V lost 5 bases, J lost 6 bases, and 17 bases lay in between. Germline CDR1 reads SQVTM; CDR2 reads ANQGSEA. These data are also associated with another study on yellow fever vaccine responses in identical twins.

The rearrangement links TRBV29-1 to TRBJ2-7, with a tentative D call TRBD2 (6 bases). The clonotype comes from a woman between 18 and 29 years old in good health. Input material: PBMCs. The chain's CDR3 is CSVLPWSGGEQYF. CDR3 coding DNA: TGCAGCGTTCTTCCTTGGTCCGGGGGCGAGCAGTACTTC.